This TCR beta chain is drawn from a study of shared clonotypes between healthy human individuals. This clone was seen only a few times. The antigen is unknown. V was cut by 8 bases and J by 2 bases, with 6 bases left in between. CDR1 is SNHLY, CDR2 FYNNEI, per germline. This CDR3 has 11 amino acids. Caucasian adults residing in Nashville, Tennessee made up all the donors. Profiled with immunoSEQ multiplex PCR; TCRdb holds only in-frame clones, not every one. The repertoire has around 200,000 clones, around 63% of them found once; the top ten carry about 10%. General study points: Although depth was large, rarefaction showed that sequencing of the sorted subsets was incomplete. Donor clonotype sharing was expected to depend on sequencing depth.

This TCR came from a man aged 25-45 years in good health. Sample: memory CD4+ T cells sorted from blood. This sample's subset: CD45RA-negative fraction. V is TRBV2 and J is TRBJ2-5; D is uncertain. CDR3 amino acids: CASAVQETQYF. In DNA, the CDR3 is TGTGCCAGCGCAGTTCAAGAGACCCAGTACTTC.